A selection of T cell receptor beta chains follows, all from one sample in a study of T-cell memory formation after mild COVID-19. One entry per CDR3 protein results from TCRdb running MiXCR on the 5' RACE reads. This sample has under 400,000 distinct CDR3 sequences, with 21% found just once. The sample taken for sequencing was PBMCs or a T cell subset sorted from them (not recorded which). The receptors come from an adult woman who had mild COVID-19 (a few samples of this study predate the infection). Cell type and time point are not known. CDR3s include the opening cysteine and the closing phenylalanine or tryptophan. The order of the fields is V gene, J gene, clone size, D gene, CDR3 protein, CDR3 DNA. The D gene is left open where the match is weak. Rows may omit the clone size; those that give it use once, few, many or a size class.

>TRBV5-1|TRBJ2-1|-|-
CASSLGNQHNEQFF
TGCGCCAGCAGCTTGGGTAACCAGCACAATGAGCAGTTCTTC
>TRBV7-9|TRBJ1-1|few|-
CASSPSWGNTEAFF
TGTGCCAGCAGCCCATCTTGGGGAAACACTGAAGCTTTCTTT
>TRBV11-2|TRBJ2-7|-|TRBD2
CASSLVTSGGEQYF
TGTGCCAGCAGCTTAGTTACTAGCGGGGGGGAGCAGTACTTC
>TRBV7-2|TRBJ2-2|few|TRBD2
CASSPNEAGGVTGELFF
TGTGCCAGCAGCCCAAATGAGGCGGGAGGTGTCACCGGGGAGCTGTTTTTT
>TRBV18|TRBJ2-7|few|-
CASSPTQGMTYEQYF
TGTGCCAGCTCACCAACGCAGGGGATGACCTACGAGCAGTACTTC
>TRBV11-2|TRBJ2-5|many|-
CASSLAQLQETQYF
TGTGCCAGCAGCTTAGCACAGCTCCAAGAGACCCAGTACTTC
>TRBV20-1|TRBJ2-1|-|TRBD2
CSARDLAGASYNEQFF
TGCAGTGCTAGAGACCTAGCGGGGGCCTCCTACAATGAGCAGTTCTTC
>TRBV20-1|TRBJ2-5|-|-
CSAGTASPQETQYF
TGCAGTGCTGGGACTGCGTCCCCACAAGAGACCCAGTACTTC
>TRBV2|TRBJ2-7|-|-
CASSEPRPVFKQYF
TGTGCCAGCAGTGAACCTAGACCCGTTTTCAAGCAGTACTTC
>TRBV12-3/TRBV12-4|TRBJ1-5|-|-
CASSPDRPNQPQHF
TGTGCCAGCAGCCCCGACAGGCCCAATCAGCCCCAGCATTTT